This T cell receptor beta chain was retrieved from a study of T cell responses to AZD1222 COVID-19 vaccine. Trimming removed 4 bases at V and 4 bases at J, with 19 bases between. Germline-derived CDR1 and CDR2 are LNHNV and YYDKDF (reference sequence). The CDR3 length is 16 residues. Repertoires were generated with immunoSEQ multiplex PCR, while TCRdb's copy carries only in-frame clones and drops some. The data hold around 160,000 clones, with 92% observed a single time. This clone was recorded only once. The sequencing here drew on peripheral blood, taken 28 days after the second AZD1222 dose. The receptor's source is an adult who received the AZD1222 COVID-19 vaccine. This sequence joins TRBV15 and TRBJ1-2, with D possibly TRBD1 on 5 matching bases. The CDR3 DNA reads TGTGCCACCAGCATCGGACAAGTCGGGGTATTCTATGGCTACACCTTC. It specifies CATSIGQVGVFYGYTF.